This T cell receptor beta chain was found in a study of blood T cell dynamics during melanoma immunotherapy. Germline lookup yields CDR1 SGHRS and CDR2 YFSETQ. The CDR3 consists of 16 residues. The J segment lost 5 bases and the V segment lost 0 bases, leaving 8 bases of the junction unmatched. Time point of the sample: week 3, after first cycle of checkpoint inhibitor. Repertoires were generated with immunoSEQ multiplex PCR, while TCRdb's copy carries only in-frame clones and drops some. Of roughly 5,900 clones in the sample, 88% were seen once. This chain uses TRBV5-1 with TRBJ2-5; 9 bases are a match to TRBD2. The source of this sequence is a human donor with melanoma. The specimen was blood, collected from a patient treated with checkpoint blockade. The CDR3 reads CASSLDERGVGETQYF. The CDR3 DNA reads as TGCGCCAGCAGCTTGGATGAGCGGGGGGTCGGGGAGACCCAGTACTTC.